A selection of T cell receptor beta chains follows, all from one sample in a study of blood T cell repertoires in COVID-19. The protocol was immunoSEQ multiplex PCR, while the TCRdb copy is restricted to in-frame clones and leaves out a portion. The repertoire includes about 490,000 clones, roughly 88% of them detected once, and 3% to 3.5% sits in the top ten. The sequencing input was peripheral blood. The receptors stem from a human donor in a cohort sampled during active COVID-19. Each CDR3 is given without its conserved first and last residue.

v_gene	j_gene	CDR3aa
TRBV19	TRBJ1-2	ASSIVTDTYGYT
TRBV30	TRBJ2-6	AGRQVLSGANVLT
TRBV19	TRBJ1-1	ASSGRSLEAF
TRBV4-1	TRBJ2-1	ASSWTPNNEQF
TRBV3-1/TRBV3-2	TRBJ1-2	ASSNPTGDYGYT
TRBV6-5	TRBJ1-3	ASVGQISGNTIY
TRBV9	TRBJ2-2	ASSVEGAGGLTGELF
TRBV27	TRBJ2-1	ASSPRTSGTNEQF
TRBV5-8	TRBJ1-1	ASSLERGRVYGAF
TRBV28	TRBJ1-2	ASSSGGGGTYGYT
TRBV27	TRBJ2-3	ASSFNQGFTDTQY
TRBV20-1	TRBJ2-3	SASLGQGMRDTQY
TRBV9	TRBJ2-1	ASSDRTANEQF
TRBV7-9	TRBJ1-1	ASSASRTEAF
TRBV28	TRBJ2-7	ASSLGGANSHEQY